This is a list of T cell receptor beta chains from one sample in a study of T cell responses to AZD1222 COVID-19 vaccine. Some clones are missing from TCRdb's copy, which holds only in-frame ones; the method was immunoSEQ multiplex PCR. The top ten clones hold roughly 6.9% of a sample with roughly 160,000 clones, 75% to 90% of them seen once. Material: peripheral blood, obtained on day 0 of AZD1222 vaccination. The receptors derive from an adult in good health. CDR3s include the opening cysteine and the closing phenylalanine or tryptophan. Fields, in order: CDR3 length, clone size, D gene, J gene, V gene, CDR3 DNA, CDR3 protein. The D gene is left open where the match is weak. For some rows the clone size is stated as once, few or many, or as a class when expanded; others skip it.

CDR3 length: 16; clone size: NA; D gene: NA; J gene: TRBJ1-5; V gene: TRBV3-1/TRBV3-2; CDR3 DNA: TGTGCCAGCAGCCAAGCGGGACACCTTAGCAATCAGCCCCAGCATTTT; CDR3 protein: CASSQAGHLSNQPQHF
CDR3 length: 16; clone size: NA; D gene: NA; J gene: TRBJ2-6; V gene: TRBV3-1/TRBV3-2; CDR3 DNA: TGTGCCAGCAGCCAAGATTGGGAATCTGGGGCCAACGTCCTGACTTTC; CDR3 protein: CASSQDWESGANVLTF
CDR3 length: 13; clone size: few; D gene: NA; J gene: TRBJ1-5; V gene: TRBV4-1; CDR3 DNA: TGCGCCAGCAGCCAAGCGTCGGATCAGCCCCAGCATTTT; CDR3 protein: CASSQASDQPQHF
CDR3 length: 14; clone size: NA; D gene: NA; J gene: TRBJ2-3; V gene: TRBV11-2; CDR3 DNA: TGTGCCAGCAGCTTATACGATCCCACGGATACGCAGTATTTT; CDR3 protein: CASSLYDPTDTQYF
CDR3 length: 17; clone size: NA; D gene: TRBD2; J gene: TRBJ2-5; V gene: TRBV19; CDR3 DNA: TGTGCCAGTAGTTCCTCGACTAGCGGGGCCGGTGGGGAGACCCAGTACTTC; CDR3 protein: CASSSSTSGAGGETQYF
CDR3 length: 16; clone size: NA; D gene: NA; J gene: TRBJ1-5; V gene: TRBV3-1/TRBV3-2; CDR3 DNA: TGTGCCAGCAGCCAGGGGTCAGGGCATAGCAATCAGCCCCAGCATTTT; CDR3 protein: CASSQGSGHSNQPQHF
CDR3 length: 15; clone size: NA; D gene: TRBD1; J gene: TRBJ1-1; V gene: TRBV6-6; CDR3 DNA: TGTGCCAGCAGTGGCATGGGACAGGGAAACACTGAAGCTTTCTTT; CDR3 protein: CASSGMGQGNTEAFF
CDR3 length: 16; clone size: once; D gene: NA; J gene: TRBJ2-3; V gene: TRBV20-1; CDR3 DNA: TGCAGTGCTAGTACAATTGGGGAACTGAGCACAGATACGCAGTATTTT; CDR3 protein: CSASTIGELSTDTQYF
CDR3 length: 14; clone size: NA; D gene: TRBD1; J gene: TRBJ1-2; V gene: TRBV28; CDR3 DNA: TGTGCCAGCAGTTTCAGACAGGGGGCCTATGGCTACACCTTC; CDR3 protein: CASSFRQGAYGYTF
CDR3 length: 14; clone size: NA; D gene: NA; J gene: TRBJ2-7; V gene: TRBV5-6; CDR3 DNA: TGTGCCAGCAGCTTGGGGTCGGGGTACTACGAGCAGTACTTC; CDR3 protein: CASSLGSGYYEQYF
CDR3 length: 13; clone size: NA; D gene: NA; J gene: TRBJ2-7; V gene: TRBV7-2; CDR3 DNA: TGTGCCAGCAGCTTAGCGACACGCTACGAGCAGTACTTC; CDR3 protein: CASSLATRYEQYF
CDR3 length: 15; clone size: NA; D gene: TRBD1; J gene: TRBJ1-2; V gene: TRBV7-9; CDR3 DNA: TGTGCCAGCAGACCTGGACTACAGGGGGGTCATGGCTACACCTTC; CDR3 protein: CASRPGLQGGHGYTF
CDR3 length: 14; clone size: once; D gene: NA; J gene: TRBJ2-7; V gene: TRBV18; CDR3 DNA: TGTGCCAGCTCAGTAAGTCCCGGGGACTACGAGCAGTACTTC; CDR3 protein: CASSVSPGDYEQYF
CDR3 length: 13; clone size: NA; D gene: NA; J gene: TRBJ2-7; V gene: TRBV30; CDR3 DNA: TGTGCCTGGACGGGCCCAGGTATCCACGAGCAGTACTTC; CDR3 protein: CAWTGPGIHEQYF
CDR3 length: 14; clone size: NA; D gene: NA; J gene: TRBJ2-5; V gene: TRBV10-3; CDR3 DNA: TGTGCCATCAGTGAGCCCGGAGGTGGCGAGACCCAGTACTTC; CDR3 protein: CAISEPGGGETQYF
CDR3 length: 12; clone size: few; D gene: NA; J gene: TRBJ1-2; V gene: TRBV12-3/TRBV12-4; CDR3 DNA: TGTGCCAGCAGTACAGGGACCTATGGCTACACCTTC; CDR3 protein: CASSTGTYGYTF
CDR3 length: 15; clone size: NA; D gene: TRBD1; J gene: TRBJ2-7; V gene: TRBV7-2; CDR3 DNA: TGTGCCAGCAGACGGACAGGTTCAGAGGTCTACGAGCAGTACTTC; CDR3 protein: CASRRTGSEVYEQYF
CDR3 length: 13; clone size: NA; D gene: NA; J gene: TRBJ1-5; V gene: TRBV10-2; CDR3 DNA: TGCGCCAGCAGTGGGTCGACTGCCCTGCCCCAGCATTTT; CDR3 protein: CASSGSTALPQHF
CDR3 length: 13; clone size: NA; D gene: NA; J gene: TRBJ1-2; V gene: TRBV3-1/TRBV3-2; CDR3 DNA: TGTGCCAGCAGCCAATTAGCTAACTATGGCTACACCTTC; CDR3 protein: CASSQLANYGYTF
CDR3 length: 13; clone size: NA; D gene: NA; J gene: TRBJ2-5; V gene: TRBV7-9; CDR3 DNA: TGTGCCAGCAGCTTAGCTGGGGGAGAGACCCAGTACTTC; CDR3 protein: CASSLAGGETQYF
CDR3 length: 11; clone size: NA; D gene: NA; J gene: TRBJ2-1; V gene: TRBV14; CDR3 DNA: TGTGCCAGCAGCCACTACAATGAGCAGTTCTTC; CDR3 protein: CASSHYNEQFF
CDR3 length: 15; clone size: many; D gene: NA; J gene: TRBJ1-3; V gene: TRBV5-1; CDR3 DNA: TGCGCCAGCAGCTTGGGGGGGACTTCGGGAAACACCATATATTTT; CDR3 protein: CASSLGGTSGNTIYF
CDR3 length: 14; clone size: NA; D gene: NA; J gene: TRBJ1-5; V gene: TRBV4-1; CDR3 DNA: TGCGCCAGCAACCAGAACAGTGGCGACGGGCCCCAGCATTTT; CDR3 protein: CASNQNSGDGPQHF
CDR3 length: 16; clone size: NA; D gene: NA; J gene: TRBJ1-6; V gene: TRBV19; CDR3 DNA: TGTGCCAGTAGTATTGGGCCAGAAAACCCCAATTCACCCCTCCACTTT; CDR3 protein: CASSIGPENPNSPLHF
CDR3 length: 13; clone size: NA; D gene: NA; J gene: TRBJ2-3; V gene: TRBV12-3/TRBV12-4; CDR3 DNA: TGTGCCAGCAGTTATGACTACACAGATACGCAGTATTTT; CDR3 protein: CASSYDYTDTQYF
CDR3 length: 16; clone size: NA; D gene: NA; J gene: TRBJ2-5; V gene: TRBV6-2/TRBV6-3; CDR3 DNA: TGTGCCAGCAGTTACTCGACGGCATCGGGGTTAGGGACCCAGTACTTC; CDR3 protein: CASSYSTASGLGTQYF
CDR3 length: 11; clone size: NA; D gene: NA; J gene: TRBJ1-2; V gene: TRBV4-1; CDR3 DNA: TGCGCCAGCAGCCAAGATATGGTACAGGACTTC; CDR3 protein: CASSQDMVQDF
CDR3 length: 15; clone size: NA; D gene: TRBD1; J gene: TRBJ1-1; V gene: TRBV7-9; CDR3 DNA: TGTGCCAGCAGGAGACAGGGGACCCTGAACACTGAAGCTTTCTTT; CDR3 protein: CASRRQGTLNTEAFF
CDR3 length: 13; clone size: NA; D gene: TRBD2; J gene: TRBJ2-3; V gene: TRBV2; CDR3 DNA: TGTGCCAGCAGTGAGGGGACTATAGATACGCAGTATTTT; CDR3 protein: CASSEGTIDTQYF
CDR3 length: 16; clone size: NA; D gene: NA; J gene: TRBJ2-4; V gene: TRBV4-3; CDR3 DNA: TGCGCCAGCAGCCAAGAAGTAATGGGTTCCAAAAACATTCAGTACTTC; CDR3 protein: CASSQEVMGSKNIQYF
CDR3 length: 18; clone size: NA; D gene: NA; J gene: TRBJ1-6; V gene: TRBV19; CDR3 DNA: TGTGCCAGTAGTATTTACCAAAACCAAGCCGCGAGGAGCTCACCCCTCCACTTT; CDR3 protein: CASSIYQNQAARSSPLHF
CDR3 length: 16; clone size: NA; D gene: TRBD1; J gene: TRBJ2-1; V gene: TRBV28; CDR3 DNA: TGTGCCAGCAGTGGGAGGACAGGGGAAAACTACAATGAGCAGTTCTTC; CDR3 protein: CASSGRTGENYNEQFF
CDR3 length: 13; clone size: NA; D gene: NA; J gene: TRBJ1-1; V gene: TRBV19; CDR3 DNA: TGTGCCAGTAGTATAGCGTGGAGGGGTGAAGCTTTCTTT; CDR3 protein: CASSIAWRGEAFF
CDR3 length: 14; clone size: NA; D gene: NA; J gene: TRBJ1-6; V gene: TRBV27; CDR3 DNA: TGTGCCAGCAGTCAGACGGGGGTTAATTCACCCCTCCACTTT; CDR3 protein: CASSQTGVNSPLHF
CDR3 length: 16; clone size: NA; D gene: NA; J gene: TRBJ2-3; V gene: TRBV7-2; CDR3 DNA: TGTGCCAGCAGCAAACGGGGGCCGACAGTAGCAGATACGCAGTATTTT; CDR3 protein: CASSKRGPTVADTQYF
CDR3 length: 12; clone size: NA; D gene: NA; J gene: TRBJ2-1; V gene: TRBV7-9; CDR3 DNA: TGTGCCAGCAGCAGGAGGGAGGATGAGCAGTTCTTC; CDR3 protein: CASSRREDEQFF
CDR3 length: 15; clone size: once; D gene: NA; J gene: TRBJ1-2; V gene: TRBV5-1; CDR3 DNA: TGCGCCAGCAGCGCGGGGGACAACATTAACTATGGCTACACCTTC; CDR3 protein: CASSAGDNINYGYTF
CDR3 length: 17; clone size: NA; D gene: NA; J gene: TRBJ1-5; V gene: TRBV11-2; CDR3 DNA: TGTGCCAGCAGCTTAGGTTTTGGTTCAGGGTCTAATCAGCCCCAGCATTTT; CDR3 protein: CASSLGFGSGSNQPQHF
CDR3 length: 15; clone size: NA; D gene: TRBD1; J gene: TRBJ2-7; V gene: TRBV5-6; CDR3 DNA: TGTGCCAGCAGCTTGAGGGACAGCGTCTCCTACGAGCAGTACTTC; CDR3 protein: CASSLRDSVSYEQYF
CDR3 length: 13; clone size: NA; D gene: NA; J gene: TRBJ1-6; V gene: TRBV4-2; CDR3 DNA: TGTGCCAGCAGCCAAGAAGTTAATTCACCCCTCCACTTT; CDR3 protein: CASSQEVNSPLHF
CDR3 length: 15; clone size: NA; D gene: NA; J gene: TRBJ2-6; V gene: TRBV7-6; CDR3 DNA: TGTGCCAGCAGCTTATCTAGCTCTGGGGCCAACGTCCTGACTTTC; CDR3 protein: CASSLSSSGANVLTF
CDR3 length: 11; clone size: NA; D gene: NA; J gene: TRBJ1-1; V gene: TRBV19; CDR3 DNA: TGTGCCAGTAGTATAACCACTGAAGCTTTCTTT; CDR3 protein: CASSITTEAFF
CDR3 length: 19; clone size: NA; D gene: TRBD1; J gene: TRBJ1-2; V gene: TRBV11-2; CDR3 DNA: TGTGCCAGCAGCGCAGTATTACCCGACAGGGGCATTTTGAACTATGGCTACACCTTC; CDR3 protein: CASSAVLPDRGILNYGYTF
CDR3 length: 12; clone size: NA; D gene: NA; J gene: TRBJ2-7; V gene: TRBV30; CDR3 DNA: TGTGCCTGGATCGACGGAGTCTACGAGCAGTACTTC; CDR3 protein: CAWIDGVYEQYF
CDR3 length: 15; clone size: NA; D gene: TRBD2; J gene: TRBJ2-3; V gene: TRBV10-2; CDR3 DNA: TGCGCCAGCAGTGAGCCGAGCGGGGGGGCAGATACGCAGTATTTT; CDR3 protein: CASSEPSGGADTQYF
CDR3 length: 15; clone size: NA; D gene: NA; J gene: TRBJ1-2; V gene: TRBV21-1; CDR3 DNA: TGTGCCAGCAGAAAAGGGCCCACAGGGTACCATGGCTACACCTTC; CDR3 protein: CASRKGPTGYHGYTF
CDR3 length: 14; clone size: NA; D gene: TRBD1; J gene: TRBJ1-2; V gene: TRBV10-3; CDR3 DNA: TGTGCCATCAGATCCGGGACAGAGGGGTATGGCTACACCTTC; CDR3 protein: CAIRSGTEGYGYTF
CDR3 length: 13; clone size: NA; D gene: NA; J gene: TRBJ2-5; V gene: TRBV2; CDR3 DNA: TGTGCCAGCAGTTGGGCAGGCGGGGAGACCCAGTACTTC; CDR3 protein: CASSWAGGETQYF
CDR3 length: 16; clone size: NA; D gene: TRBD2; J gene: TRBJ2-3; V gene: TRBV7-9; CDR3 DNA: TGTGCCAGCAGCTTAGCCCTAGCGGGGGACACAGATACGCAGTATTTT; CDR3 protein: CASSLALAGDTDTQYF
CDR3 length: 13; clone size: once; D gene: NA; J gene: TRBJ1-1; V gene: TRBV12-3/TRBV12-4; CDR3 DNA: TGTGCCAGCAGTTTGGGGGAAACCACTGAAGCTTTCTTT; CDR3 protein: CASSLGETTEAFF
CDR3 length: 15; clone size: NA; D gene: NA; J gene: TRBJ2-3; V gene: TRBV6-4; CDR3 DNA: TGTGCCAGCAGTGCCGGGTTGTACGGGACAGATACGCAGTATTTT; CDR3 protein: CASSAGLYGTDTQYF
CDR3 length: 15; clone size: few; D gene: NA; J gene: TRBJ1-3; V gene: TRBV6-4; CDR3 DNA: TGTGCCAGCACCGACTGGCGGGGATCTGGAAACACCATATATTTT; CDR3 protein: CASTDWRGSGNTIYF
CDR3 length: 16; clone size: few; D gene: NA; J gene: TRBJ1-2; V gene: TRBV28; CDR3 DNA: TGTGCCAGCAGTTTTTCCAGAACGCGGACGATCTATGGCTACACCTTC; CDR3 protein: CASSFSRTRTIYGYTF
CDR3 length: 15; clone size: NA; D gene: TRBD1; J gene: TRBJ1-2; V gene: TRBV10-1; CDR3 DNA: TGCGCCAGCAGTCCGGGACAGGGTCTAGACTATGGCTACACCTTC; CDR3 protein: CASSPGQGLDYGYTF
CDR3 length: 15; clone size: NA; D gene: NA; J gene: TRBJ1-4; V gene: TRBV6-5; CDR3 DNA: TGTGCCAGCAGTTACTCCTTTTCGGGAATTCGAGGGCTGTTTTTT; CDR3 protein: CASSYSFSGIRGLFF
CDR3 length: 19; clone size: few; D gene: TRBD1; J gene: TRBJ1-1; V gene: TRBV4-1; CDR3 DNA: TGCGCCAGCAGCCAACGTTCGCGGGGGACAGTACCCCAGAACACTGAAGCTTTCTTT; CDR3 protein: CASSQRSRGTVPQNTEAFF
CDR3 length: 14; clone size: NA; D gene: TRBD2; J gene: TRBJ2-1; V gene: TRBV10-3; CDR3 DNA: TGTGCCATCGGGCCCAGCGGGGAACCCAATGAGCAGTTCTTC; CDR3 protein: CAIGPSGEPNEQFF
CDR3 length: 13; clone size: NA; D gene: NA; J gene: TRBJ2-5; V gene: TRBV5-6; CDR3 DNA: TGTGCCAGCAGAGCAGGGTCCAAGAAGACCCAGTACTTC; CDR3 protein: CASRAGSKKTQYF